The present T cell receptor (beta chain) was sequenced within a study of blood T cell repertoires in COVID-19. The wider study: Acute-phase and convalescent COVID-19 samples originated in the United States, Italy and Spain. T cells, B-cell-depleted T cells, or PBMCs provided the cDNA or gDNA that served as material.

Per the original methods: Estimation of nucleated cell counts relied on the amplification of reference gene primers. Here immunoSEQ multiplex PCR was the method, and the copy in TCRdb shows in-frame clones only, minus some. The V and J calls and the clone size are those of that table, but D and trimming were determined from the DNA. The profile shows about 230,000 clones, around 78% of them singletons. Between the trimmed V and J ends, which lost 6 bases and 3 bases, there was a span of 14 bases. Germline values: CDR1 MNHEY, CDR2 SVGAGI. The CDR3 sequence is 15 residues long. This sequence originates from a woman in her 70s with active or convalescent COVID-19. The chain recombines TRBV6-5 with TRBJ1-4; a possible D gene is TRBD1 (6 bases). Sequencing was carried out using peripheral blood. The CDR3 nucleotides are TGTGCCAGCAGCCTTCGGGGGGGGCCTAATGAAAAACTGTTTTTT. Its translation: CASSLRGGPNEKLFF.